The T cell receptor (beta chain) under discussion was sequenced for a study of cytomegalovirus exposure and HLA in healthy donors. Study outcomes and limitations: Sequencing probably produced one cluster of sequence variants that were highly shared.

In this sample, this clone turned up a few times. Its target is not known. CDR3 size: 14 residues. Germline CDR1 is MNHEY and CDR2 is SVGAGI. V was trimmed by 6 bases and J by 1 base, leaving 12 bases between them. The PCR employed 60 Vbeta primers together with 13 Jbeta primers. Assay: immunoSEQ multiplex PCR; the TCRdb copy retains only in-frame clones and omits some. This sample has more than 95,000 clones, with more than 75% found just once. Sequenced: PBMCs. This chain connects TRBV6-5 to TRBJ1-1; D is possibly TRBD1 (5 bases). The TCR sequence derives from a man aged 35 to 55 in good health and CMV-seronegative. The CDR3 nucleotides read TGTGCCAGCAGCCCCGACAGAGAGAACACTGAAGCTTTCTTT. This encodes CASSPDRENTEAFF.